This is a list of T cell receptor beta chains from one sample in a study of T cell responses to AZD1222 COVID-19 vaccine. Profiled with immunoSEQ multiplex PCR; TCRdb holds only in-frame clones, not every one. Counted here are about 89,000 clones, around 83% occurring once; the ten biggest clones make up approximately 5.6%. This specimen consisted of peripheral blood, obtained 28 days after the second AZD1222 dose. The receptors here all came from an adult who received the AZD1222 COVID-19 vaccine. Both conserved end residues are part of each CDR3. Fields, in order: clone size, D gene, CDR3 length, V gene, J gene, CDR3 protein, CDR3 DNA. The D gene is left open where the match is weak. The size entry is marked missing in some rows and otherwise reads once, few, many or a size class.

>NA|NA|13|TRBV11-2|TRBJ1-5
CASSWGYNQPQHF
TGTGCCAGCAGCTGGGGCTACAATCAGCCCCAGCATTTT
>NA|NA|13|TRBV2|TRBJ1-4
CASRPTANEKLFF
TGTGCCAGCAGACCGACAGCTAATGAAAAACTGTTTTTT
>NA|NA|12|TRBV7-6|TRBJ1-3
CASGASGNTIYF
TGTGCCAGCGGGGCCTCTGGAAACACCATATATTTT
>NA|NA|15|TRBV19|TRBJ2-2
CASTPLRSNTGELFF
TGTGCCAGTACCCCTCTTAGGTCGAACACCGGGGAGCTGTTTTTT
>few|TRBD1|13|TRBV6-5|TRBJ1-5
CASRPTGDQPQHF
TGTGCCAGCAGGCCGACAGGGGATCAGCCCCAGCATTTT
>NA|NA|14|TRBV5-4|TRBJ2-5
CASSLGGYQETQYF
TGTGCCAGCAGCTTGGGAGGATACCAAGAGACCCAGTACTTC
>NA|NA|18|TRBV28|TRBJ1-5
CASSSSPVPRLHNQPQHF
TGTGCCAGCAGTTCTAGCCCCGTTCCCAGACTGCACAATCAGCCCCAGCATTTT
>NA|NA|15|TRBV15|TRBJ2-2
CATSRLSVDTGELFF
TGTGCCACCAGCAGACTTAGTGTGGACACCGGGGAGCTGTTTTTT
>NA|TRBD2|16|TRBV19|TRBJ2-7
CASSMGVAGVRYEQYF
TGTGCCAGTAGTATGGGCGTGGCGGGAGTTCGCTACGAGCAGTACTTC
>NA|NA|13|TRBV27|TRBJ1-1
CASSPAGNTEAFF
TGTGCCAGCAGTCCCGCAGGGAACACTGAAGCTTTCTTT
>once|TRBD2|17|TRBV5-1|TRBJ2-3
CASSPRPSGGATDTQYF
TGCGCCAGCAGCCCGAGGCCTAGCGGGGGGGCAACAGATACGCAGTATTTT
>NA|NA|13|TRBV11-3|TRBJ2-2
CASSLDRVGELFF
TGTGCCAGCAGCTTAGATCGGGTCGGGGAGCTGTTTTTT
>NA|NA|17|TRBV28|TRBJ1-1
CAASKRGFFDRNTEAFF
TGTGCCGCATCGAAGCGGGGTTTTTTCGATCGGAACACTGAAGCTTTCTTT
>NA|TRBD1|15|TRBV18|TRBJ1-1
CASSPVWDSLTEAFF
TGTGCCAGCTCACCAGTTTGGGACAGTCTCACTGAAGCTTTCTTT
>NA|NA|14|TRBV27|TRBJ2-6
CASSIIPEANVLTF
TGTGCCAGCTCCATTATTCCCGAGGCCAACGTCCTGACTTTC
>NA|NA|11|TRBV21-1|TRBJ2-5
CATIGHRGWYF
TGTGCCACTATAGGCCACCGGGGTTGGTACTTC
>NA|NA|13|TRBV20-1|TRBJ2-4
CSASRLAKNIQYF
TGCAGTGCTAGTCGGCTAGCCAAAAACATTCAGTACTTC
>NA|NA|14|TRBV6-4|TRBJ2-2
CASSPLLGTGELFF
TGTGCCAGCAGCCCCCTACTAGGCACCGGGGAGCTGTTTTTT
>NA|TRBD2|14|TRBV4-2|TRBJ2-7
CASSPRGSWYEQYF
TGTGCCAGCAGCCCCCGCGGGAGTTGGTACGAGCAGTACTTC
>few|NA|15|TRBV7-2|TRBJ1-1
CASSLTTVSKTEAFF
TGTGCCAGCAGCTTAACAACAGTATCCAAAACTGAAGCTTTCTTT
>NA|NA|12|TRBV30|TRBJ1-1
CAWSPQDSGAFF
TGTGCCTGGAGTCCCCAGGACAGCGGAGCTTTCTTT
>NA|TRBD2|15|TRBV4-1|TRBJ2-7
CASSQLPGLGAEQYF
TGCGCCAGCAGCCAACTACCGGGACTAGGGGCCGAGCAGTACTTC
>NA|NA|14|TRBV7-2|TRBJ1-2
CASSLVRANYGYTF
TGTGCCAGCAGCTTAGTCAGGGCTAACTATGGCTACACCTTC
>NA|NA|10|TRBV9|TRBJ2-4
CASSVNIQYF
TGTGCCAGCTCAGTAAACATTCAGTACTTC
>NA|NA|13|TRBV7-3|TRBJ2-7
CASSLDQDYEQYF
TGTGCCAGCAGCTTAGACCAGGACTACGAGCAGTACTTC
>NA|NA|16|TRBV4-1|TRBJ2-3
CASSQQAVPSTDTQYF
TGCGCCAGCAGCCAACAGGCAGTTCCTAGCACAGATACGCAGTATTTT
>NA|NA|14|TRBV19|TRBJ1-5
CASRKQGENQPQHF
TGTGCCAGTCGGAAACAGGGAGAGAATCAGCCCCAGCATTTT
>NA|NA|14|TRBV2|TRBJ2-1
CASQGILTYNEQFF
TGTGCCAGCCAAGGGATTCTAACCTACAATGAGCAGTTCTTC
>NA|NA|15|TRBV6-2/TRBV6-3|TRBJ2-2
CASSTMESNTGELFF
TGTGCCAGCAGTACAATGGAGTCGAACACCGGGGAGCTGTTTTTT
>NA|NA|16|TRBV6-1|TRBJ2-2
CASSEVPRANTGELFF
TGTGCCAGCAGTGAAGTCCCGAGGGCGAACACCGGGGAGCTGTTTTTT
>NA|NA|15|TRBV5-5|TRBJ1-1
CASSLWGGSGTEAFF
TGTGCCAGCAGCTTGTGGGGGGGATCTGGCACTGAAGCTTTCTTT
>NA|TRBD1|16|TRBV5-1|TRBJ1-3
CASSTGQGGSGNTIYF
TGCGCCAGCAGCACCGGACAGGGCGGCTCTGGAAACACCATATATTTT
>NA|NA|14|TRBV5-5|TRBJ1-2
CASSLEGANYGYTF
TGTGCCAGCAGCTTGGAAGGGGCTAACTATGGCTACACCTTC